This TCR beta chain emerged from a study of blood T cell repertoires in COVID-19. Data came from immunoSEQ multiplex PCR; TCRdb stores just in-frame clones and leaves some out. The sample carries tens of thousands of clones, 70% to 90% recorded once. Germline CDR1 reads SEHNR; CDR2 reads FQNEAQ (reference sequence). Trimming removed 2 bases from V and 5 bases from J; junction bases left unmatched: 6. CDR3 length: 15 amino acids. This clonotype was sampled from an older man with active COVID-19. The specimen was peripheral blood. The chain carries TRBV7-9 and TRBJ2-3, with 8 bases identical to TRBD2. The CDR3 sequence is CASSLNSGAGDTQYF. The CDR3 DNA sequence: TGTGCCAGCAGCTTAAATAGCGGGGCCGGAGATACGCAGTATTTT.